This T cell receptor (beta chain) was captured in a study of technical replicates of blood from a handful of donors. Here immunoSEQ multiplex PCR was the method, and the copy in TCRdb shows in-frame clones only, minus some. The table shows 66,000 or so clones, with 88% occurring only once. Specimen: PBMCs. This receptor was taken from a human donor in good health. Some clones in this sample may be carry-over from other donors' samples.

The CDR3 DNA reads TGCGCCAGCAGCGGATGGACCGGGGGGGCTGAAGCTTTCTTT. This codes for CASSGWTGGAEAFF. The rearrangement joins TRBV5-1 to TRBJ1-1; D possibly corresponds to TRBD1 (5 bases). The CDR3 runs to 14 residues. The germline V gene has CDR1 SGHRS and CDR2 YFSETQ. Trimming removed 4 bases from V and 6 bases from J, with 16 bases in between.